This TCR beta chain was profiled in a study of identical twins. The CDR3 sequence is 17 residues long. Losses at the gene ends were 3 bases for V and 5 bases for J; bases not matched to a gene: 12. CDR1 SGHVS and CDR2 FNYEAQ come from the germline V gene. One entry per CDR3 protein results from TCRdb running MiXCR on the 5' RACE reads. This table has about 890,000 distinct CDR3 sequences, more than 9% appearing once. This clonotype was picked up many times. This sample was shared with a second study, whose subject was yellow fever vaccine responses in identical twins.

This chain joins TRBV7-6 and TRBJ1-4; 7 bases agree with TRBD1. This receptor was identified in a woman aged 18-35 years in good health. The sequencing sample was made of PBMCs. The CDR3: CASSFSLQGRKNEKLFF. DNA of the CDR3: TGTGCCAGCAGCTTTTCGTTACAGGGGCGGAAAAATGAAAAACTGTTTTTT.